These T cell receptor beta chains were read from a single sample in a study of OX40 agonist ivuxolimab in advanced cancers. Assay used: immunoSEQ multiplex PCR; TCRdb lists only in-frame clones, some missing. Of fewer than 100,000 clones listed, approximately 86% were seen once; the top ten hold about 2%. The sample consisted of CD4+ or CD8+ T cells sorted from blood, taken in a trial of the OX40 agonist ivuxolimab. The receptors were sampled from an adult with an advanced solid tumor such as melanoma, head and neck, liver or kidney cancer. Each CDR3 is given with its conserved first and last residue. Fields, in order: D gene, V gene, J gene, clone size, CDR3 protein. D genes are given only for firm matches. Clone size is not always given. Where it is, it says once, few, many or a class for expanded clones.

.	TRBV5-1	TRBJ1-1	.	CASSQGEGGTEAFF
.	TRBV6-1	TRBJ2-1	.	CASSEDFYNEQFF
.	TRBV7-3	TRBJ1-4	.	CASSAPGDAGEKLFF
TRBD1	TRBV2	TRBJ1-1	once	CASKTGVFTEAFF
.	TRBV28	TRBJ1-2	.	CASSQGFNYGYTF
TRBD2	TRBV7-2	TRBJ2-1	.	CASSPPRGRGTSLNEQFF
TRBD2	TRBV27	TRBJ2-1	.	CASSLMGWTSGGTGEQFF
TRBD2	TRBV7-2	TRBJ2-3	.	CASSSRGVAGGVGLTQYF
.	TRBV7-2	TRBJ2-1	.	CASSPQGLKQFF
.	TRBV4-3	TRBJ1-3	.	CASSQDWADSGNTIYF
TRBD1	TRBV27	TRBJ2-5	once	CASSLILRGPTQYF
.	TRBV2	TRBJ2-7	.	CASSQSYEQYF
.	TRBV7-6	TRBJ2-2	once	CASSLGGGFTGELFF
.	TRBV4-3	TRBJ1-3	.	CASSQHIQGISGNTIYF
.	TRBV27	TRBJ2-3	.	CASSPYLRGAADTQYF